This is a list of T cell receptor beta chains from one sample in a study of glioma-infiltrating T cells. TCRdb independently ran MiXCR on the multiplex PCR reads; one entry per CDR3 protein. Of around 350,000 distinct CDR3 sequences detected, 41% appear once; the ten largest clones hold around 12%. Sequencing was performed on glioma tissue, nonneoplastic brain tissue, or PBMCs (not recorded which). Every receptor here comes from a human donor with low-grade glioma or glioblastoma, undergoing nonglioma brain surgery, or in good health (not recorded which). The CDR3 runs from the conserved cysteine through the conserved F or W. The D gene is left open where the match is weak. A row's size may be missing; if present it is once, few, many or a size class.

v_call	j_call	d_call	clone_size	cdr3_aa	cdr3_nt
TRBV28	TRBJ2-1	-	-	CASSFSVTSPFF	TGTGCCAGCAGTTTTTCCGTGACTAGTCCGTTCTTC
TRBV6-1	TRBJ2-1	-	-	CASSGRDARAYNEQFF	TGTGCCAGCAGTGGGCGGGACGCCAGGGCCTACAATGAGCAGTTCTTC
TRBV5-1	TRBJ1-5	-	-	CASSETVGQPQHF	TGCGCCAGCAGCGAGACAGTTGGCCAGCCCCAGCATTTT
TRBV5-1	TRBJ2-1	-	-	CASSLVSNGNEQFF	TGCGCCAGCAGCTTAGTCTCGAACGGGAATGAGCAGTTCTTC
TRBV4-2	TRBJ2-1	TRBD2	few	CASSQGLGGSEQFF	TGTGCCAGCAGCCAGGGACTCGGCGGGAGTGAGCAGTTCTTC
TRBV20-1	TRBJ2-1	-	-	CSDRETITYNEQFF	TGCAGTGATAGAGAGACTATTACCTACAATGAGCAGTTCTTC
TRBV20-1	TRBJ2-7	TRBD1	-	CSGPNRQGASYEQYF	TGCAGTGGACCAAACCGACAGGGGGCCTCCTACGAGCAGTACTTC
TRBV5-1	TRBJ2-1	-	few	CASSLAGIDEQFF	TGCGCCAGCAGCTTGGCGGGGATCGATGAGCAGTTCTTC
TRBV7-9	TRBJ2-7	-	-	CASSMTSSPSYEQYF	TGTGCCAGCAGTATGACTAGTTCCCCTTCCTACGAGCAGTACTTC
TRBV2	TRBJ1-5	-	-	CASSGTFNQPQHF	TGTGCCAGCTCAGGGACATTCAATCAGCCCCAGCATTTT
TRBV4-3	TRBJ1-2	-	few	CASSHWTAPYYGYTF	TGCGCCAGCAGCCACTGGACAGCGCCTTACTATGGCTACACCTTC
TRBV2	TRBJ1-2	TRBD1	-	CASIRTGPGSNYGYTF	TGTGCCAGCATTAGGACAGGCCCCGGTTCTAACTATGGCTACACCTTC
TRBV4-1	TRBJ2-1	TRBD1	-	CASSHGQGLELPYNEQLF	TGCGCCAGCAGCCACGGACAGGGTTTGGAGTTGCCCTACAATGAGCAGTTATTC
TRBV27	TRBJ1-6	-	many	CASSLGWGSPLHF	TGTGCCAGCAGTTTAGGTTGGGGATCACCCCTCCACTTT
TRBV27	TRBJ1-2	-	many	CASSLSTGTNYGYTF	TGTGCCAGCAGTTTATCGACGGGCACTAACTATGGCTACACCTTC
TRBV7-3	TRBJ2-7	TRBD2	-	CASSSNRAGLAGAPFYEQYF	TGTGCCAGCAGCTCCAACAGGGCCGGGCTAGCGGGAGCTCCCTTCTACGAGCAGTACTTC
TRBV7-2	TRBJ2-3	TRBD1	few	CASCWQGASTDTQYF	TGTGCCAGCTGCTGGCAGGGGGCTAGCACAGATACGCAGTATTTT
TRBV6-2/TRBV6-3	TRBJ2-7	TRBD2	few	CASSYVIPGLAGGASYEQYF	TGTGCCAGCAGTTACGTGATCCCGGGACTAGCGGGCGGGGCCTCCTACGAGCAGTACTTC
TRBV29-1	TRBJ1-2	-	-	CSVGEIGNYGYTF	TGCAGCGTCGGGGAGATAGGGAACTATGGCTACACCTTC
TRBV25-1	TRBJ2-1	TRBD2	-	CASSRGGLAGNEQFF	TGTGCCAGCAGCCGGGGGGGACTAGCGGGAAACGAGCAGTTCTTC
TRBV20-1	TRBJ2-6	-	-	CSALPDRSGANVLTF	TGCAGTGCCCTCCCCGACAGGTCTGGGGCCAACGTCCTGACTTTC
TRBV27	TRBJ2-2	TRBD1	few	CASSLSPGQGLLTGELFF	TGTGCCAGCAGTTTATCACCGGGACAGGGGCTTCTCACCGGGGAGCTGTTTTTT
TRBV28	TRBJ2-7	TRBD2	few	CASSIPGLAYEQYF	TGTGCCAGCAGCATCCCGGGACTAGCCTACGAGCAGTACTTC
TRBV29-1	TRBJ2-5	-	-	CSASTGRETQYF	TGCAGCGCCTCGACAGGGAGGGAGACCCAGTACTTC
TRBV6-2/TRBV6-3	TRBJ2-1	-	many	CASSYRKTSRPNEQFF	TGTGCCAGCAGTTACAGGAAAACTAGCAGGCCCAATGAGCAGTTCTTC
TRBV28	TRBJ2-7	TRBD1	many	CASSRTGYSYEQYF	TGTGCCAGCAGCAGGACAGGGTATTCCTACGAGCAGTACTTC
TRBV7-2	TRBJ2-7	-	-	CASSQVQRDEQYF	TGTGCCAGCAGCCAAGTGCAGCGGGACGAGCAGTACTTC
TRBV4-2	TRBJ1-1	-	-	CASSPRDMNTEAFF	TGTGCCAGCAGCCCGAGGGACATGAACACTGAAGCTTTCTTT
TRBV27	TRBJ1-1	-	many	CASSFQPNTEAFF	TGTGCCAGCAGTTTCCAGCCGAACACTGAAGCTTTCTTT
TRBV24-1	TRBJ1-2	TRBD1	-	CATSDPRTDRTYGYTF	TGTGCCACCAGTGACCCGCGCACGGACAGGACCTATGGCTACACCTTC
TRBV20-1	TRBJ1-2	TRBD1	-	CSVGQGARYGYTF	TGCAGCGTCGGACAGGGGGCGCGCTACGGCTACACCTTC
TRBV28	TRBJ2-7	-	-	CASSFGGCEQYF	TGTGCCAGCAGTTTCGGAGGATGCGAGCAGTACTTC
TRBV7-2	TRBJ2-7	-	few	CASSRLANPSYEQYF	TGTGCCAGCAGTCGGCTAGCGAACCCCTCCTACGAGCAGTACTTC
TRBV20-1	TRBJ2-5	-	many	CSARLSSGLQETQYF	TGCAGTGCCCGTCTGAGTAGCGGACTGCAAGAGACCCAGTACTTC
TRBV15	TRBJ2-5	-	-	CATSRDRLSGETQYF	TGTGCCACCAGCAGAGATCGCCTCTCTGGAGAGACCCAGTACTTC
TRBV6-1	TRBJ2-1	-	few	CASSAPLRGVSEQFF	TGTGCCAGCAGTGCACCCCTGAGGGGGGTGAGTGAGCAGTTCTTC
TRBV10-3	TRBJ2-3	-	-	CAISEGSGGSTDTQYF	TGTGCCATCAGTGAGGGTAGCGGAGGCTCCACAGATACGCAGTATTTT
TRBV28	TRBJ1-4	-	few	CASSLPPGFSNEKLFF	TGTGCCAGCAGTTTACCCCCAGGGTTCAGTAATGAAAAACTGTTTTTT
TRBV6-2/TRBV6-3	TRBJ2-3	TRBD1	-	CASSYSTGPSTDTQYF	TGTGCCAGCAGTTACTCGACAGGGCCTAGCACAGATACGCAGTATTTT
TRBV20-1	TRBJ1-3	TRBD1	many	CSAGQGARGNTIYF	TGCAGTGCGGGACAGGGGGCGAGAGGAAACACCATATATTTT
TRBV20-1	TRBJ2-1	-	-	CSARGPLFNEQFF	TGCAGTGCTAGAGGTCCCCTCTTCAATGAGCAGTTCTTC
TRBV7-2	TRBJ1-3	-	-	CASSQELPGGGNTIYF	TGCGCCAGCAGCCAAGAACTCCCAGGAGGAGGAAACACCATATATTTT
TRBV24-1	TRBJ2-5	-	-	CAPSDLREDTLQETQYF	TGTGCCCCCAGTGATTTACGGGAAGACACCCTTCAAGAGACCCAGTACTTC
TRBV4-3	TRBJ2-7	-	few	CASSQEGDYRFQVF	TGCGCCAGCAGCCAGGAAGGAGATTACAGGTTTCAAGTCTTC
TRBV7-2	TRBJ2-5	TRBD1	once	CASSFPGWTGGQETQYF	TGTGCCAGCAGCTTCCCCGGGTGGACAGGGGGCCAAGAGACCCAGTACTTC
TRBV12-3/TRBV12-4	TRBJ2-3	TRBD1	-	CASSSSRDRGLRGGDTQYF	TGTGCCAGCAGTTCGTCCCGGGACAGGGGGCTGCGAGGAGGGGATACGCAGTATTTT
TRBV4-1	TRBJ2-1	-	once	CASSQGDLRHEQFF	TGCGCCAGCAGCCAAGGGGACCTGCGTCATGAGCAGTTCTTC
TRBV6-1	TRBJ1-4	TRBD1	many	CASSEALPGGEEKLFF	TGTGCCAGCAGTGAAGCGCTGCCAGGGGGCGAAGAAAAACTGTTTTTT
TRBV28	TRBJ2-1	TRBD2	few	CASSFYGRYDRSNEQFF	TGTGCCAGCAGTTTTTACGGGAGGTACGACCGGTCCAATGAGCAGTTCTTC
TRBV28	TRBJ2-2	-	-	CAGSFRFSGELFF	TGTGCCGGCAGTTTTAGGTTCTCCGGGGAGCTGTTTTTT
TRBV4-3	TRBJ2-1	TRBD2	once	CASKKELADYNEQFF	TGCGCCAGCAAGAAGGAGCTAGCGGACTACAATGAGCAGTTCTTC
TRBV28	TRBJ1-5	-	-	CAILRGNQPQHF	TGTGCCATCCTCAGAGGGAATCAGCCCCAGCATTTT
TRBV2	TRBJ2-3	TRBD2	-	CASSPTRETSGTDTQYF	TGTGCCAGCAGCCCGACTAGAGAGACTAGCGGCACAGATACGCAGTATTTT
TRBV28	TRBJ2-1	TRBD1	-	CASSFVRTGDNEQSF	TGTGCCAGCAGTTTTGTACGAACAGGGGACAATGAGCAGTCCTTC